These T cell receptor beta chains were read from a single sample in a study of T cell responses to AZD1222 COVID-19 vaccine. Libraries were prepared by immunoSEQ multiplex PCR; TCRdb keeps only in-frame clonotypes and omits some of them. The sample lists about 100,000 clones, 90% to 95% seen once, with 6.5% to 8.5% in the top ten. The specimen was peripheral blood, collected 28 days after the second AZD1222 dose. These TCRs come from an adult who received the AZD1222 COVID-19 vaccine. Each CDR3 is given without its conserved first and last residue. Fields, in order: V gene, CDR3 protein.

v_call: TRBV19; cdr3_aa: ASILRTEAF
v_call: TRBV5-4; cdr3_aa: ASSPPTGPDTQY
v_call: TRBV28; cdr3_aa: ASSLSSGRIYEQY
v_call: TRBV28; cdr3_aa: ASSFSGQTSGNTIY
v_call: TRBV10-3; cdr3_aa: AISESHIAGSSYNEQF
v_call: TRBV9; cdr3_aa: ASSPDSHSGNTIY
v_call: TRBV6-2/TRBV6-3; cdr3_aa: ASSVSPGQGHNTEAF
v_call: TRBV10-3; cdr3_aa: AISDSKAGPYGTDTQY
v_call: TRBV6-1; cdr3_aa: ASSDGGIGYT
v_call: TRBV9; cdr3_aa: ASSVGLAGAVYEQY
v_call: TRBV2; cdr3_aa: ASSEGYEQY
v_call: TRBV18; cdr3_aa: ASSPTGNQPQH
v_call: TRBV5-4; cdr3_aa: ASSLGPSGEETQY
v_call: TRBV4-3; cdr3_aa: ASSQDRNTEAF
v_call: TRBV7-8; cdr3_aa: ASSLERGNYEQY
v_call: TRBV3-1/TRBV3-2; cdr3_aa: ASSQVSPYEQY
v_call: TRBV11-2; cdr3_aa: ASSLFEQY
v_call: TRBV19; cdr3_aa: ASKSGANTGELF
v_call: TRBV9; cdr3_aa: ASSALGGGGVEAF
v_call: TRBV24-1; cdr3_aa: ATSESDPDRESWAAGNTIY
v_call: TRBV5-1; cdr3_aa: ASSLGSEPTGELF
v_call: TRBV7-8; cdr3_aa: ASSSRRGLSHEQY
v_call: TRBV18; cdr3_aa: ASSPPTVNPGGDTQY
v_call: TRBV4-3; cdr3_aa: ASSQDSTLQGNTIY
v_call: TRBV3-1/TRBV3-2; cdr3_aa: ASSQGRYYNEQF
v_call: TRBV30; cdr3_aa: AWSPLTGSNQPQH
v_call: TRBV5-4; cdr3_aa: ASSKGNPLGGTEAF
v_call: TRBV19; cdr3_aa: ASTKQGGTGELF
v_call: TRBV7-2; cdr3_aa: ASSSWTGSGGNTIY
v_call: TRBV11-2; cdr3_aa: ASSLEEGGIYEQY
v_call: TRBV3-1/TRBV3-2; cdr3_aa: ASSRTAGDNSPLH
v_call: TRBV20-1; cdr3_aa: SASASGGDTGELF
v_call: TRBV19; cdr3_aa: ASSIAWTAKKLF
v_call: TRBV19; cdr3_aa: ASSIGGLYGNTIY
v_call: TRBV19; cdr3_aa: ASSIVGGGGELF
v_call: TRBV5-1; cdr3_aa: ASSFRVNYGYT
v_call: TRBV6-5; cdr3_aa: ATGFGEGQPQH
v_call: TRBV9; cdr3_aa: ASSPTGGRGNTIY
v_call: TRBV7-9; cdr3_aa: ASRPNLDRAGTEAF
v_call: TRBV18; cdr3_aa: ASSTDRVVEKLF
v_call: TRBV30; cdr3_aa: AWSDPYSGQGREQY
v_call: TRBV10-3; cdr3_aa: AISDREPSSGNTIY
v_call: TRBV24-1; cdr3_aa: ATSDSGTGIYGYT
v_call: TRBV7-3; cdr3_aa: ASSLTPASGRYEQY
v_call: TRBV28; cdr3_aa: ASIRRGGQPQH
v_call: TRBV19; cdr3_aa: ASSRLAARGGEQF
v_call: TRBV5-6; cdr3_aa: ASSFTGLIAEAF
v_call: TRBV5-4; cdr3_aa: ASSLVGQGGYGYT
v_call: TRBV6-5; cdr3_aa: ASSYIPRGGELF
v_call: TRBV7-8; cdr3_aa: ASSPAALPYTQY